This T cell receptor (beta chain) was captured in a study of OX40 agonist ivuxolimab in advanced cancers. At the level of the study: Hepatocellular carcinoma, melanoma, renal cell or head and neck cancer affected the dose-escalation patients. Treatment received earlier with anti-PD-1, anti-PD-L1 or anti-CTLA-4 agents was allowed, and under 50% had some.

This clone appeared a few times. Antigen specificity is unknown. Study conclusions and caveats: Clonal expansion among partial responders at 0.1-3.0 mg/kg ranked near the lowest. Antigen specificity remained undetermined for the expanded peripheral T cells.

Data came from immunoSEQ multiplex PCR; TCRdb stores just in-frame clones and leaves some out. Of roughly 96,000 clones listed, under 90% are singletons. The CDR3 spans 17 residues. V lost 3 bases and J lost 4; bases outside the gene matches: 14. Germline V gene data show CDR1 as SGHTA and CDR2 as FQGNSA. The sequence was obtained from an adult with an advanced solid tumor such as melanoma, head and neck, liver or kidney cancer. The rearrangement links TRBV7-2 to TRBJ1-2, with 7 bases aligning to TRBD1. The sample was CD4+ or CD8+ T cells sorted from blood, taken in a trial of the OX40 agonist ivuxolimab. In nucleotides, the CDR3 is TGTGCCAGCAGCTTTACCGTTCAGGGGGGTGAACTCTATGGCTACACCTTC. This translates into CASSFTVQGGELYGYTF.